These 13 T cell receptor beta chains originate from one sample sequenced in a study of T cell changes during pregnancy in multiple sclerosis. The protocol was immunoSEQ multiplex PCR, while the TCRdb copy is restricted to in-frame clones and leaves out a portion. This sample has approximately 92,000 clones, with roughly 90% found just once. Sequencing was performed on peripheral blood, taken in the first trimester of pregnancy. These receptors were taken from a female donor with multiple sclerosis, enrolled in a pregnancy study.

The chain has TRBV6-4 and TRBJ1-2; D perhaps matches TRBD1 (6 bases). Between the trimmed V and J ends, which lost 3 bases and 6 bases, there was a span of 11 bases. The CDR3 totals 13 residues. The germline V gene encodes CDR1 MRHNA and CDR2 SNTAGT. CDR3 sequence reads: CASSENRADGYTF. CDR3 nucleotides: TGTGCCAGCAGTGAAAACAGGGCGGATGGCTACACCTTC.

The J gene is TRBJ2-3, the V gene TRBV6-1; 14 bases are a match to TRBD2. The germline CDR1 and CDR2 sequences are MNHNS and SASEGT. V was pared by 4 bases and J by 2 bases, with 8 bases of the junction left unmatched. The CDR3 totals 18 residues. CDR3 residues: CASSGPRTSGRTTDTQYF. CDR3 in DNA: TGTGCCAGCAGTGGTCCCAGGACTAGCGGGAGGACCACAGATACGCAGTATTTT.

Written as DNA, the CDR3 is TGTGCCATCAGGGCGGGACTAGCGGGAGGGGTGACAGATACGCAGTATTTT. Protein product: CAIRAGLAGGVTDTQYF. The chain is built from TRBV10-3 and TRBJ2-3, with TRBD2 matching 16 bases. The CDR3 length is 17 residues. Unmatched junction bases numbered 6, after V lost 6 bases and J lost 3 bases. CDR1 is ENHRY and CDR2 is SYGVKD in the germline V gene.

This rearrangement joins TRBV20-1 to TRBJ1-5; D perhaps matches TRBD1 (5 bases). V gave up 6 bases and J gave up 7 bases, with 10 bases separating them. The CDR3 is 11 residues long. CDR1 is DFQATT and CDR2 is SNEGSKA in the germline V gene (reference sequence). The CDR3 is CSATADQPQHF. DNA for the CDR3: TGCAGTGCGACAGCTGACCAGCCCCAGCATTTT.

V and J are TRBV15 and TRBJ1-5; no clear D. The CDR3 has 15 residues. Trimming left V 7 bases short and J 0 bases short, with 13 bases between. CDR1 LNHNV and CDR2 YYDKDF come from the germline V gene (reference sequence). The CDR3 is CATTGVGNSNQPQHF. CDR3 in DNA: TGTGCCACCACCGGGGTGGGAAATAGCAATCAGCCCCAGCATTTT.

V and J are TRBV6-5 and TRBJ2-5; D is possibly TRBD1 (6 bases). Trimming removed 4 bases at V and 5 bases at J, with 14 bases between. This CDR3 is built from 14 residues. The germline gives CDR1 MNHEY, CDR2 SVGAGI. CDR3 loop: CASSSTQGRETQYF. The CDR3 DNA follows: TGTGCCAGCAGTTCAACACAGGGCCGCGAGACCCAGTACTTC.

CDR3 DNA sequence: TGTGCCAGCAGCCCGGACACCGGGGAGCTGTTTTTT. Encoded protein: CASSPDTGELFF. This rearrangement joins TRBV6-5 to TRBJ2-2; unclear D gene. Germline CDR1 and CDR2: MNHEY and SVGAGI. Trimming took off 6 bases at V and 3 bases at J, with 5 bases between the two ends. The CDR3 length is 12 residues.

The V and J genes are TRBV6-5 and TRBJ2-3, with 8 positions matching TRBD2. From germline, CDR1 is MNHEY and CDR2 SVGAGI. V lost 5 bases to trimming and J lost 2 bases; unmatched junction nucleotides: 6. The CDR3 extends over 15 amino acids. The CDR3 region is CASSTTSDDTDTQYF. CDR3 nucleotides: TGTGCCAGCAGTACGACTAGCGATGACACAGATACGCAGTATTTT.

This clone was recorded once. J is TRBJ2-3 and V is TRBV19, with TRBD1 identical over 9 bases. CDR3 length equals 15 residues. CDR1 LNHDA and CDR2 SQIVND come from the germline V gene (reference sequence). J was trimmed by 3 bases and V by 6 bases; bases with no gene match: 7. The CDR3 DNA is TGTGCCAGTAGCCCCCGGGACAGGGAGACAGATACGCAGTATTTT. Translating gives CASSPRDRETDTQYF.

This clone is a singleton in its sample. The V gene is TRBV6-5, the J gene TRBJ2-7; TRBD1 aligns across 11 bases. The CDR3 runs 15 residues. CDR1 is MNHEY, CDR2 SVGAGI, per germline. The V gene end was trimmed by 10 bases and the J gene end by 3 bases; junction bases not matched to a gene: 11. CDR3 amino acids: CATRTGGMVYYEQYF. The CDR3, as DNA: TGTGCCACCAGGACAGGGGGCATGGTCTACTACGAGCAGTACTTC.

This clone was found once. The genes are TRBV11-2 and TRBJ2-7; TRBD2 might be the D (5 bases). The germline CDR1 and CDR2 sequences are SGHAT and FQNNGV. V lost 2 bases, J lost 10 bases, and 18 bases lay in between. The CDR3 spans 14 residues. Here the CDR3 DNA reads TGTGCCAGCAGCTTAATATCCGGACTCCCGAGACAGTACTTC. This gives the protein CASSLISGLPRQYF.

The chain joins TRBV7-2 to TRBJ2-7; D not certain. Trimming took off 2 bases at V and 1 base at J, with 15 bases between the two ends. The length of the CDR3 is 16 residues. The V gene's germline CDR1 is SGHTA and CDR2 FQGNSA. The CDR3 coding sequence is TGTGCCAGCAGCTTAAACAGCCCTTCCTATTCCTACGAGCAGTACTTC. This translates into CASSLNSPSYSYEQYF.

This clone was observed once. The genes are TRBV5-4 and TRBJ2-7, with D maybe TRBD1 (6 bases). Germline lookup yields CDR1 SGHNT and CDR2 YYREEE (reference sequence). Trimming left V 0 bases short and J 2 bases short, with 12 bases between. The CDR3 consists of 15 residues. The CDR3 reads CASSLGVGGTYEQYF. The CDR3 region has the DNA TGTGCCAGCAGCTTGGGGGTAGGGGGTACCTACGAGCAGTACTTC.